The text below deals with one TCR beta chain. The CDR3 contains 14 residues. Per germline, CDR1 LGHDT and CDR2 YNNKEL (reference sequence). This sample was included in a study of T cells expressing NK-cell markers. Across the study: Researchers got TCR beta repertoires out of sorted CD3+CD56+NKG2C+, CD3+CD56+NKG2C- and CD3+CD56-NKG2C+ T cells.

Reanalyzing the 5' RACE reads, TCRdb keeps one entry per CDR3 protein, without DNA. The sample features 200,000 to 300,000 distinct CDR3 sequences, with roughly 4.2% in its top ten. The chain has TRBV3-1 and TRBJ2-7; with no DNA, the TCRdb D assignment of TRBD1 cannot be verified. This receptor was identified in a woman between 18 and 69 years old in good health. Sequencing was performed on blood T cells: a sorted CD56 or NKG2C T cell subset, CD4+ or CD8+ T cells, or bulk PBMC T cells (not recorded which). The CDR3 loop reads CASSQVGKTYEQYF.